One sample yielded the 10 T cell receptor beta chains listed below, sequenced in a study of T cell responses to AZD1222 COVID-19 vaccine. TCRdb's table, derived via immunoSEQ multiplex PCR, lists solely in-frame clones and lacks some. The table has about 110,000 clones, around 93% seen once. The specimen comprised peripheral blood, sampled on day 0 of AZD1222 vaccination. These receptors were collected from an adult in good health.

The rearrangement uses TRBV4-1 and TRBJ2-5; D ambiguous. V was cut by 0 bases and J by 7 bases, with 12 bases left in between. The germline V gene encodes CDR1 MGHRA and CDR2 YSYEKL. The CDR3 has 14 residues. CDR3 in DNA: TGCGCCAGCAGCCAAGATGCGTTCAGAGGGACCCAGTACTTC. Translation gives CASSQDAFRGTQYF.

This clone has a handful of counts. The rearrangement uses TRBV9 and TRBJ1-6, with TRBD1 as a possible D gene (6 bases). The CDR3 extends over 14 amino acids. V was pared by 6 bases and J by 8 bases, with 15 bases between. Germline V lookup: CDR1 SGDLS, CDR2 YYNGEE. This chain's CDR3 is CASTKGGGDSPLHF. In DNA, the CDR3 is TGTGCCAGCACGAAGGGGGGCGGGGATTCACCCCTCCACTTT.

The rearrangement links TRBV30 to TRBJ1-5, with D unclear. Germline assignment: CDR1 GTSNPN and CDR2 SVGIG (reference sequence). The CDR3 is made up of 13 amino acids. V lost 0 bases, J lost 5 bases, and 8 bases lay in between. The CDR3 coding sequence is TGTGCCTGGAGTGTAAGGAGCGATCAGCCCCAGCATTTT. Residues: CAWSVRSDQPQHF.

V gene TRBV9 combines with J gene TRBJ1-3; D gene ambiguous. This CDR3 spans 15 amino acids. CDR1 is SGDLS, CDR2 YYNGEE, per germline. The ends were cut back, 0 bases at V and 4 bases at J, with 11 bases in the middle. CDR3 protein: CASSVGRKSGNTIYF. In DNA, the CDR3 is TGTGCCAGCAGCGTAGGGAGGAAGTCCGGAAACACCATATATTTT.

J is TRBJ1-2 and V is TRBV13, with a weak D call TRBD1 (6 bases). Germline CDR1 reads PRHDT; CDR2 reads FYEKMQ (reference sequence). The CDR3 has 15 amino acids. V was trimmed by 5 bases and J by 8 bases, leaving 21 bases between them. The CDR3 sequence is CASSPATGTLGGYTF. The CDR3 nucleotides are TGTGCCAGCAGCCCAGCTACAGGGACCCTTGGGGGCTACACCTTC.

This rearrangement joins TRBV2 to TRBJ2-3, with a weak D call TRBD2 (7 bases). V was cut by 6 bases and J by 7 bases, with 17 bases left in between. This CDR3 contains 14 residues. Germline assignment: CDR1 SNHLY and CDR2 FYNNEI. The CDR3 region is CASSLAEGGHTQYF. Written as DNA, the CDR3 is TGTGCCAGCAGCCTAGCGGAGGGGGGGCATACGCAGTATTTT. Combining the CDR3 with reference TRBV2 and TRBJ2-3 gives the whole variable domain EPEVTQTPSHQVTQMGQEVILRCVPISNHLYFYWYRQILGQKVEFLVSFYNNEISEKSEIFDDQFSVERPDGSNFTLKIRSTKLEDSAMYFCASSLAEGGHTQYFGPGTRLTVL.

The chain carries TRBV7-9 and TRBJ2-2; TRBD1 aligns across 7 bases. The germline V gene has CDR1 SEHNR and CDR2 FQNEAQ (reference sequence). V shed 6 bases and J 5 bases; nucleotides not matched to a gene: 6. The CDR3 contains 14 residues. Written as DNA, the CDR3 is TGTGCCAGCAGTTCCGACAGGGAAACCGGGGAGCTGTTTTTT. This gives the protein CASSSDRETGELFF.

The chain links TRBV4-1 to TRBJ1-5; possible D gene TRBD1, 6 bases. V was clipped by 1 base and J by 4 bases, with 14 bases between them. CDR1 and CDR2 (germline): MGHRA, YSYEKL. The CDR3 is 16 amino acids. The CDR3 DNA sequence: TGCGCCAGCAGCCAAGGGGCGGGGGGCCGGAATCAGCCCCAGCATTTT. This translates into CASSQGAGGRNQPQHF.

J is TRBJ2-3 and V is TRBV27; D is ambiguous. In germline, CDR1 is MNHEY, CDR2 SMNVEV (reference sequence). CDR3 length: 14 amino acids. Trimming cost V 6 bases and J 4 bases, with 14 bases left between them. The CDR3 DNA follows: TGTGCCAGCAGGGAGAGAAGGGCCTCAGATACGCAGTATTTT. Translating gives CASRERRASDTQYF.

This chain links TRBV4-3 with TRBJ1-2; 7 bases line up with TRBD1. Germline lookup yields CDR1 LGHNA and CDR2 YSLEER. V shed 3 bases, J shed 4 bases, and the junction held 2 bases outside the gene matches. There are 13 residues in the CDR3. The CDR3 nucleotides are TGCGCCAGCAGCCACCGGGACAGCTATGGCTACACCTTC. Encoded protein: CASSHRDSYGYTF.